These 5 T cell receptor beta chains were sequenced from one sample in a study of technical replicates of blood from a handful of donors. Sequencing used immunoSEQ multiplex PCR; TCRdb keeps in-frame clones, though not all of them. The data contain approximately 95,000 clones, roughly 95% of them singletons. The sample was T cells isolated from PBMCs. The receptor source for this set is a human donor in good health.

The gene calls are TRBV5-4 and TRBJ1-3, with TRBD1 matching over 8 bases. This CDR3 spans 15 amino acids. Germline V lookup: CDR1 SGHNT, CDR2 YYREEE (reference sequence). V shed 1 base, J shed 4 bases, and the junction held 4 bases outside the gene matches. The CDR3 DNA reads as TGTGCCAGCAGCTTGCAGGGGGCGCCGGGAAACACCATATATTTT. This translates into CASSLQGAPGNTIYF.

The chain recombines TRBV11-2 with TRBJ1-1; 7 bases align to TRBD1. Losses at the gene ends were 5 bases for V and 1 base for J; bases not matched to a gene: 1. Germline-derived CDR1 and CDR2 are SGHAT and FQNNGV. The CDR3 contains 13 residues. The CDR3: CASSRTGNTEAFF. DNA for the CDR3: TGTGCCAGCAGCCGGACAGGGAACACTGAAGCTTTCTTT.

This chain's CDR3 is CASSLGGGMNEQFF. CDR3 sequence (DNA): TGCGCCAGCAGCTTGGGGGGAGGGATGAATGAGCAGTTCTTC. The chain combines TRBV5-1 with TRBJ2-1; TRBD2 matches at 7 bases. V was clipped by 0 bases and J by 7 bases; unmatched bases: 4. In germline, CDR1 is SGHRS, CDR2 YFSETQ. CDR3 size: 14 residues.

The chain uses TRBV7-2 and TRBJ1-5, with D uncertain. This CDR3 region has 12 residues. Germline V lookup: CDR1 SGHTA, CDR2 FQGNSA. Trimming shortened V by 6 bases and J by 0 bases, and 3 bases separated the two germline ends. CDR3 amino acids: CASRYSNQPQHF. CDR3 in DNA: TGTGCCAGCAGGTATAGCAATCAGCCCCAGCATTTT.

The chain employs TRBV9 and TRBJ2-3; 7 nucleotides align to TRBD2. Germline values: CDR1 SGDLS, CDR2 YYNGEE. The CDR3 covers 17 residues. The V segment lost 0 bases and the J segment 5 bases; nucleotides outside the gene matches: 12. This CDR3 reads CASSVGTFPREKDTQYF. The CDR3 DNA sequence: TGTGCCAGCAGCGTAGGGACCTTTCCGCGGGAGAAAGATACGCAGTATTTT.